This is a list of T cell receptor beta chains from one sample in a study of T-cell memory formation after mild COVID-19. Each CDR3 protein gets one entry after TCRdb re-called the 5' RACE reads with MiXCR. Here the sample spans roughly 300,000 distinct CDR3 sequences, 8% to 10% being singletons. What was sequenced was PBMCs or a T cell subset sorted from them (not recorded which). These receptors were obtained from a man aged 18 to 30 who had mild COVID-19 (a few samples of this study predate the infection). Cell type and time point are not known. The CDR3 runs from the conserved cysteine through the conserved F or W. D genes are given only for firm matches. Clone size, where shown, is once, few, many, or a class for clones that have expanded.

cdr3_aa: CSVADFHQPQHF
cdr3_nt: TGCAGCGTTGCGGACTTCCATCAGCCCCAGCATTTT
d_call: -
v_call: TRBV29-1
clone_size: many
cdr3_length: 12
j_call: TRBJ1-5

cdr3_aa: CASSLRQPNEQFF
cdr3_nt: TGCGCCAGCAGCTTGAGGCAGCCCAATGAGCAGTTCTTC
d_call: -
v_call: TRBV5-1
clone_size: few
cdr3_length: 13
j_call: TRBJ2-1

cdr3_aa: CASSFWAGSTTGELFF
cdr3_nt: TGTGCCAGCAGCTTCTGGGCAGGCTCAACCACCGGGGAGCTGTTTTTT
d_call: -
v_call: TRBV11-2
clone_size: few
cdr3_length: 16
j_call: TRBJ2-2

cdr3_aa: CATIVGGRLSDTQYF
cdr3_nt: TGTGCCACCATCGTTGGGGGGCGGTTATCAGATACGCAGTATTTT
d_call: -
v_call: TRBV28
clone_size: few
cdr3_length: 15
j_call: TRBJ2-3

cdr3_aa: CASSPGPGTNYGYTF
cdr3_nt: TGTGCCAGCAGCCCAGGACCGGGCACTAACTATGGCTACACCTTC
d_call: -
v_call: TRBV7-2
clone_size: few
cdr3_length: 15
j_call: TRBJ1-2

cdr3_aa: CASTRRDRDRAFF
cdr3_nt: TGTGCCAGCACCCGCCGGGACAGGGACCGCGCTTTCTTT
d_call: TRBD1
v_call: TRBV6-5
clone_size: -
cdr3_length: 13
j_call: TRBJ1-1

cdr3_aa: CATSVEKTSGVFYNEQFF
cdr3_nt: TGTGCCACCAGCGTCGAAAAGACTAGCGGGGTGTTTTACAATGAGCAGTTCTTC
d_call: TRBD2
v_call: TRBV15
clone_size: once
cdr3_length: 18
j_call: TRBJ2-1

cdr3_aa: CASSPRTGITYEQYF
cdr3_nt: TGCGCCAGCAGCCCCCGGACAGGGATCACCTACGAGCAGTACTTC
d_call: TRBD1
v_call: TRBV4-1
clone_size: -
cdr3_length: 15
j_call: TRBJ2-7

cdr3_aa: CASHRPEEGTQYF
cdr3_nt: TGCGCCAGCCACCGCCCGGAGGAAGGGACCCAGTACTTC
d_call: -
v_call: TRBV5-1
clone_size: -
cdr3_length: 13
j_call: TRBJ2-5

cdr3_aa: CATSGDRDREQYF
cdr3_nt: TGTGCCACCAGCGGCGACAGGGATCGCGAGCAGTACTTC
d_call: TRBD1
v_call: TRBV15
clone_size: few
cdr3_length: 13
j_call: TRBJ2-7

cdr3_aa: CSARDGLGAGETQYF
cdr3_nt: TGCAGTGCTAGAGATGGGTTGGGGGCCGGGGAGACCCAGTACTTC
d_call: -
v_call: TRBV20-1
clone_size: -
cdr3_length: 15
j_call: TRBJ2-5

cdr3_aa: CASSYNSGKETQYF
cdr3_nt: TGTGCCAGCAGTTACAATTCGGGAAAGGAGACCCAGTACTTC
d_call: -
v_call: TRBV6-2/TRBV6-3
clone_size: -
cdr3_length: 14
j_call: TRBJ2-5

cdr3_aa: CASTTRVNQPQHF
cdr3_nt: TGTGCCAGCACCACAAGGGTGAATCAGCCCCAGCATTTT
d_call: -
v_call: TRBV6-2/TRBV6-3
clone_size: -
cdr3_length: 13
j_call: TRBJ1-5

cdr3_aa: CASSGFSSGNTIYF
cdr3_nt: TGTGCCAGCAGCGGCTTCAGCTCTGGAAACACCATATATTTT
d_call: -
v_call: TRBV9
clone_size: -
cdr3_length: 14
j_call: TRBJ1-3

cdr3_aa: CASRTGRTGELFF
cdr3_nt: TGTGCCAGCAGGACAGGGCGGACCGGGGAGCTGTTTTTT
d_call: TRBD1
v_call: TRBV12-3/TRBV12-4
clone_size: -
cdr3_length: 13
j_call: TRBJ2-2

cdr3_aa: CASTQTAQETQYF
cdr3_nt: TGTGCCAGCACGCAGACAGCGCAAGAGACCCAGTACTTC
d_call: -
v_call: TRBV18
clone_size: -
cdr3_length: 13
j_call: TRBJ2-5

cdr3_aa: CASSLGQGDRSQPQHF
cdr3_nt: TGTGCCAGCAGCTTAGGACAGGGCGATAGGAGTCAGCCCCAGCATTTT
d_call: TRBD1
v_call: TRBV7-9
clone_size: few
cdr3_length: 16
j_call: TRBJ1-5

cdr3_aa: CASSEGDSSSYEQYF
cdr3_nt: TGTGCCAGCAGTGAAGGGGACTCGAGCTCCTACGAGCAGTACTTC
d_call: -
v_call: TRBV6-1
clone_size: many
cdr3_length: 15
j_call: TRBJ2-7

cdr3_aa: CASSHFVTPKNEQFF
cdr3_nt: TGCGCCAGCAGCCATTTCGTCACCCCGAAAAATGAGCAGTTCTTC
d_call: -
v_call: TRBV4-1
clone_size: -
cdr3_length: 15
j_call: TRBJ2-1

cdr3_aa: CASSPGLGGYNEQFF
cdr3_nt: TGTGCCAGCAGCCCGGGACTAGGCGGTTACAATGAGCAGTTCTTC
d_call: TRBD2
v_call: TRBV7-2
clone_size: -
cdr3_length: 15
j_call: TRBJ2-1

cdr3_aa: CASSPLTRGDWDSPLHF
cdr3_nt: TGCGCCAGCAGCCCTTTGACTAGGGGCGACTGGGATTCACCCCTCCACTTT
d_call: -
v_call: TRBV4-1
clone_size: -
cdr3_length: 17
j_call: TRBJ1-6

cdr3_aa: CASSRPGAREGETQYF
cdr3_nt: TGTGCCAGCAGCCGACCTGGGGCCAGGGAGGGAGAGACCCAGTACTTC
d_call: TRBD2
v_call: TRBV7-2
clone_size: -
cdr3_length: 16
j_call: TRBJ2-5

cdr3_aa: CASSQASGSREYEQYF
cdr3_nt: TGCGCCAGCAGCCAAGCTTCGGGTAGTAGGGAATACGAGCAGTACTTC
d_call: -
v_call: TRBV4-1
clone_size: -
cdr3_length: 16
j_call: TRBJ2-7

cdr3_aa: CASSPERGSNTDTQYF
cdr3_nt: TGTGCCAGCAGTCCCGAGCGGGGGTCAAACACAGATACGCAGTATTTT
d_call: TRBD2
v_call: TRBV28
clone_size: many
cdr3_length: 16
j_call: TRBJ2-3

cdr3_aa: CASGITGTGPYNEQFF
cdr3_nt: TGTGCTAGTGGTATTACCGGGACAGGGCCCTACAATGAGCAGTTCTTC
d_call: TRBD1
v_call: TRBV12-5
clone_size: few
cdr3_length: 16
j_call: TRBJ2-1

cdr3_aa: CASSLRSGGATDTQYF
cdr3_nt: TGTGCCAGCAGCTTAAGGAGCGGGGGGGCCACAGATACGCAGTATTTT
d_call: TRBD2
v_call: TRBV11-2
clone_size: many
cdr3_length: 16
j_call: TRBJ2-3

cdr3_aa: CASTSDAQRTDTQYF
cdr3_nt: TGTGCCAGCACCTCGGACGCCCAGAGGACAGATACGCAGTATTTT
d_call: -
v_call: TRBV12-3/TRBV12-4
clone_size: many
cdr3_length: 15
j_call: TRBJ2-3

cdr3_aa: CASSTTGGLETQYF
cdr3_nt: TGTGCCAGCAGCACGACCGGGGGGCTTGAGACCCAGTACTTC
d_call: -
v_call: TRBV11-2
clone_size: -
cdr3_length: 14
j_call: TRBJ2-5

cdr3_aa: CATSREPGQSSYEQYF
cdr3_nt: TGTGCCACCAGCAGAGAGCCGGGACAGAGCTCCTACGAGCAGTACTTC
d_call: TRBD1
v_call: TRBV15
clone_size: few
cdr3_length: 16
j_call: TRBJ2-7

cdr3_aa: CASSPQPAGQYF
cdr3_nt: TGTGCCAGCAGCCCCCAGCCGGCGGGGCAGTATTTT
d_call: -
v_call: TRBV11-2
clone_size: -
cdr3_length: 12
j_call: TRBJ2-3

cdr3_aa: CASRRTSGGVPGWETQYF
cdr3_nt: TGTGCCAGCAGGCGTACTAGCGGGGGGGTCCCCGGCTGGGAGACCCAGTACTTC
d_call: TRBD2
v_call: TRBV11-2
clone_size: -
cdr3_length: 18
j_call: TRBJ2-5

cdr3_aa: CASSRGLAEAFF
cdr3_nt: TGCGCCAGCAGTCGGGGGCTCGCTGAAGCTTTCTTT
d_call: -
v_call: TRBV10-2
clone_size: -
cdr3_length: 12
j_call: TRBJ1-1

cdr3_aa: CASSQEGLADNNEQFF
cdr3_nt: TGCGCCAGCAGCCAAGAGGGCCTAGCCGATAACAATGAGCAGTTCTTC
d_call: -
v_call: TRBV4-3
clone_size: few
cdr3_length: 16
j_call: TRBJ2-1

cdr3_aa: CASSGATGETQYF
cdr3_nt: TGTGCCAGCAGCGGAGCTACGGGGGAGACCCAGTACTTC
d_call: -
v_call: TRBV9
clone_size: -
cdr3_length: 13
j_call: TRBJ2-5

cdr3_aa: CASSQGLAGIYEQYF
cdr3_nt: TGTGCCAGCAGCCAGGGACTAGCGGGGATCTACGAGCAGTACTTC
d_call: TRBD2
v_call: TRBV7-9
clone_size: many
cdr3_length: 15
j_call: TRBJ2-7

cdr3_aa: CSAGGQLNEKLFF
cdr3_nt: TGCAGCGCGGGGGGACAGCTTAATGAAAAACTGTTTTTT
d_call: TRBD1
v_call: TRBV29-1
clone_size: -
cdr3_length: 13
j_call: TRBJ1-4

cdr3_aa: CRGPRGYTF
cdr3_nt: TGCAGGGGCCCTCGGGGCTACACCTTC
d_call: -
v_call: TRBV20-1
clone_size: few
cdr3_length: 9
j_call: TRBJ1-2

cdr3_aa: CSAGELYEQYF
cdr3_nt: TGCAGTGCTGGCGAGCTCTACGAGCAGTACTTC
d_call: -
v_call: TRBV20-1
clone_size: many
cdr3_length: 11
j_call: TRBJ2-7

cdr3_aa: CASSSSGEYGSPLHF
cdr3_nt: TGTGCCAGCAGCTCCTCAGGGGAGTACGGTTCACCCCTCCACTTT
d_call: -
v_call: TRBV7-2
clone_size: many
cdr3_length: 15
j_call: TRBJ1-6

cdr3_aa: CSASRTGGNTIYF
cdr3_nt: TGCAGTGCAAGCAGGACAGGGGGCAACACCATATATTTT
d_call: TRBD1
v_call: TRBV20-1
clone_size: -
cdr3_length: 13
j_call: TRBJ1-3

cdr3_aa: CASSLKQGPYEQYF
cdr3_nt: TGTGCCAGCAGTTTAAAACAGGGGCCCTACGAGCAGTACTTC
d_call: TRBD1
v_call: TRBV27
clone_size: -
cdr3_length: 14
j_call: TRBJ2-7

cdr3_aa: CASSSRTSGAQETQYF
cdr3_nt: TGTGCCAGCAGCTCCCGGACTAGCGGGGCCCAAGAGACCCAGTACTTC
d_call: TRBD2
v_call: TRBV7-9
clone_size: -
cdr3_length: 16
j_call: TRBJ2-5